This T cell receptor beta chain was sequenced in a study of blood T cell repertoires in COVID-19. Study-wide context: Samples taken during acute and convalescent COVID-19 were collected in the United States, Italy and Spain. PBMCs, B-cell-depleted T cells, or T cells provided the cDNA or gDNA that made up the material.

With V trimmed by 7 bases and J by 4 bases, 7 bases remained unmatched. The CDR3 extends over 14 amino acids. Germline values: CDR1 SGHRS, CDR2 YFSETQ. In the original processing: For nucleated cells, counts were estimated from reference gene primer amplification. The repertoire was sequenced with immunoSEQ multiplex PCR; TCRdb's copy has only in-frame clones and lacks some. V, J and clone size are those of that table, while D and trimming were read from the DNA. The sample includes around 100,000 clones, approximately 91% of them seen just once. Material: peripheral blood. This clonotype was obtained from a human donor with active COVID-19. The donor label of this sample is uncertain. The chain couples TRBV5-1 to TRBJ2-2; 7 positions match TRBD2. In nucleotides, the CDR3 is TGCGCCAGCGGAGGGAGGGGTGTCACCGGGGAGCTGTTTTTT. It codes for CASGGRGVTGELFF.